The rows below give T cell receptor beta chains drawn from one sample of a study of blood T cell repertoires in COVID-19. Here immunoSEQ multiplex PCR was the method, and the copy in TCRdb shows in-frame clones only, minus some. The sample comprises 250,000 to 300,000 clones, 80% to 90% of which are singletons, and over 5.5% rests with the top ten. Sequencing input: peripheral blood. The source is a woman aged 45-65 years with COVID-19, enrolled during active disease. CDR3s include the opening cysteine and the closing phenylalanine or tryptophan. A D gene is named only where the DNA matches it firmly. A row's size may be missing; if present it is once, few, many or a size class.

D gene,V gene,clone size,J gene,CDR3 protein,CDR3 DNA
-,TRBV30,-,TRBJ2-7,CAWSGTRGRPGSEQYF,TGTGCCTGGTCCGGGACACGGGGTCGACCGGGAAGCGAGCAGTACTTC
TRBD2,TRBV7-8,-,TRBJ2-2,CASPRGGRGTGELFF,TGTGCCAGCCCCCGGGGAGGGAGAGGGACCGGGGAGCTGTTTTTT
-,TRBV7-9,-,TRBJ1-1,CASSFGGYATEAFF,TGTGCCAGCAGCTTCGGGGGATACGCCACTGAAGCTTTCTTT
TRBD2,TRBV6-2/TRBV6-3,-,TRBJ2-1,CASSYYLAGSHNEQFF,TGTGCCAGCAGTTATTACCTAGCGGGATCACACAATGAGCAGTTCTTC
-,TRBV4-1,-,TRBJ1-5,CASSQVGGNQPQHF,TGCGCCAGCAGCCAAGTTGGGGGGAATCAGCCCCAGCATTTT
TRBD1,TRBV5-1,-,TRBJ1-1,CASSTTGENEAFF,TGCGCCAGCAGCACCACAGGGGAGAATGAAGCTTTCTTT
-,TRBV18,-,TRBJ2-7,CASSPQRAPLSDEQYF,TGTGCCAGCTCACCTCAGCGGGCCCCACTTAGTGACGAGCAGTACTTC
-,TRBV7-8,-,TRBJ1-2,CASSTQANYGYTF,TGTGCCAGCAGCACGCAAGCAAACTATGGCTACACCTTC
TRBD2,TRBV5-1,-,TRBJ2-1,CASSPGTSGLGNNEQFF,TGCGCCAGCAGCCCAGGGACTAGCGGACTGGGTAACAATGAGCAGTTCTTC
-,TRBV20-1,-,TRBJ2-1,CSAWEISEQFF,TGCAGTGCTTGGGAGATCAGTGAGCAGTTCTTC
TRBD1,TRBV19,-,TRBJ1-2,CASSLGQRDYGYTF,TGTGCCAGTAGCCTGGGACAGAGAGACTATGGCTACACCTTC
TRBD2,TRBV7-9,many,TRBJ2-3,CASTIAGARTDTQYF,TGTGCCAGCACCATAGCGGGAGCTCGCACAGATACGCAGTATTTT
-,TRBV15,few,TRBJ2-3,CATSRQGGWTDTQYF,TGTGCCACCAGCAGGCAGGGAGGTTGGACAGATACGCAGTATTTT
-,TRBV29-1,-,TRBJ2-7,CSAYTRALSEQYF,TGCAGCGCCTATACTAGGGCTCTAAGCGAGCAGTACTTC
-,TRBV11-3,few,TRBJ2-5,CASSLVYSQETQYF,TGTGCCAGCAGCTTAGTATACTCTCAAGAGACCCAGTACTTC
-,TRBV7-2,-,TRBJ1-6,CASSPGQYNSPLHF,TGTGCCAGCAGCCCCGGACAGTACAACTCACCCCTCCACTTT
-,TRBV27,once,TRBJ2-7,CASKMPEGYEQYF,TGTGCCAGCAAGATGCCCGAGGGCTACGAGCAGTACTTC
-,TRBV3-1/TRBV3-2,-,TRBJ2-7,CASSQDVREQYF,TGTGCCAGCAGCCAAGATGTTCGGGAGCAGTACTTC
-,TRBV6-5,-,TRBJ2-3,CASKVGRGTDTQYF,TGTGCCAGCAAGGTCGGGCGGGGCACAGATACGCAGTATTTT
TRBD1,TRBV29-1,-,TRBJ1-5,CSVETGGAQPQHF,TGCAGCGTTGAGACAGGGGGCGCGCAGCCCCAGCATTTT